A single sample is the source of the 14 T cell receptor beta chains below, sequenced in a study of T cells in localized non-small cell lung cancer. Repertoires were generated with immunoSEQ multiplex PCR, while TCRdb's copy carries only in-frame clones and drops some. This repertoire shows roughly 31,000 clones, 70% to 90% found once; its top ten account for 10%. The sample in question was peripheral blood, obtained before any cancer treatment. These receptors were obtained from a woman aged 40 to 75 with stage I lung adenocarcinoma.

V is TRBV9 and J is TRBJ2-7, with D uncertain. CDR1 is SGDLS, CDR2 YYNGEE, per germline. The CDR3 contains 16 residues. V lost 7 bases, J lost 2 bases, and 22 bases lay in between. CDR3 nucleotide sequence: TGTGCCAGCCCCGGTGCGGCGGCCAAAATAACCTACGAGCAGTACTTC. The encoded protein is CASPGAAAKITYEQYF.

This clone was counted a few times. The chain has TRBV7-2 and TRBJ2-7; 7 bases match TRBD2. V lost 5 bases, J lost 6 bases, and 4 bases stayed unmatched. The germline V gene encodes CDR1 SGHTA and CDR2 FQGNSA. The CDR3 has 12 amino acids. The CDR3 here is CASSLRLAEQYF. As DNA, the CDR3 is TGTGCCAGCAGCCTCAGACTAGCCGAGCAGTACTTC. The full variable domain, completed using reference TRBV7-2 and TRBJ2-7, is GAGVSQSPSNKVTEKGKDVELRCDPISGHTALYWYRQSLGQGLEFLIYFQGNSAPDKSGLPSDRFSAERTGGSVSTLTIQRTQQEDSAVYLCASSLRLAEQYFGPGTRLTVT.

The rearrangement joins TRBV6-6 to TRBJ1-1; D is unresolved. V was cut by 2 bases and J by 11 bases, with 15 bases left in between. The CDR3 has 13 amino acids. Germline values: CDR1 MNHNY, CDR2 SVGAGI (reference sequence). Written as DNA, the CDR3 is TGTGCCAGCAGTTACGGGCAACCCATCGGGGCTTTCTTT. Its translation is CASSYGQPIGAFF.

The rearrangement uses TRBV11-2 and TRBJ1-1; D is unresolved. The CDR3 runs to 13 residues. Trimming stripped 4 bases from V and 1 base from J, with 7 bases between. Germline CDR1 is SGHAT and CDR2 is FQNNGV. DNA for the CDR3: TGTGCCAGCAGCTCTGGTACGAACACTGAAGCTTTCTTT. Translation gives CASSSGTNTEAFF.

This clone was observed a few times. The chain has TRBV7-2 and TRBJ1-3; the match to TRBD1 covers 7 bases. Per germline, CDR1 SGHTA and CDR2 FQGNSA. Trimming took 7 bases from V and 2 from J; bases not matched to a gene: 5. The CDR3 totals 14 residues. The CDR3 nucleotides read TGTGCCAGCACCCCAGACAGGGCTGGAAACACCATATATTTT. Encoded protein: CASTPDRAGNTIYF. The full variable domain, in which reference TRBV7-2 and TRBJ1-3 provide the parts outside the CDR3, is GAGVSQSPSNKVTEKGKDVELRCDPISGHTALYWYRQSLGQGLEFLIYFQGNSAPDKSGLPSDRFSAERTGGSVSTLTIQRTQQEDSAVYLCASTPDRAGNTIYFGEGSWLTVV.

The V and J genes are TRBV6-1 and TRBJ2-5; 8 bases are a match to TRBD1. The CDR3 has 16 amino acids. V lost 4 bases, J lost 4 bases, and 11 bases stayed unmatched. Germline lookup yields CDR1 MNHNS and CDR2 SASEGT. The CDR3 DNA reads TGTGCCAGCAGTGGGTTCTTGGACAGGGAACGAGAGACCCAGTACTTC. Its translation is CASSGFLDRERETQYF.

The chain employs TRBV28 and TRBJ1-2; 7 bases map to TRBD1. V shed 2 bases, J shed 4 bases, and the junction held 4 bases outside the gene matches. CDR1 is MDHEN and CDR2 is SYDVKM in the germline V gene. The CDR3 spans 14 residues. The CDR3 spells CASSLNRGSYGYTF. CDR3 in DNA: TGTGCCAGCAGTTTAAACAGGGGCTCCTATGGCTACACCTTC.

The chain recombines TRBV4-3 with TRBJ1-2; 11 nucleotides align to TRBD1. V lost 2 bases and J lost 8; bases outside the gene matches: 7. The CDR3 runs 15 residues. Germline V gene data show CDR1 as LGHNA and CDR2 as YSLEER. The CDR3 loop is CASSQRTGGGFGYTF. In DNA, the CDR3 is TGCGCCAGCAGCCAACGGACAGGGGGCGGTTTCGGCTACACCTTC.

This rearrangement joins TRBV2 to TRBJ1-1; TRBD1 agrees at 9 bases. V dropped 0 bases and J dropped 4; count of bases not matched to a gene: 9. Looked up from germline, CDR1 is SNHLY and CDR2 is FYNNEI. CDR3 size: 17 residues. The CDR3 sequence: CASSEAPMGQGGTEAFF. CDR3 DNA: TGTGCCAGCAGTGAAGCGCCCATGGGACAGGGCGGCACTGAAGCTTTCTTT.

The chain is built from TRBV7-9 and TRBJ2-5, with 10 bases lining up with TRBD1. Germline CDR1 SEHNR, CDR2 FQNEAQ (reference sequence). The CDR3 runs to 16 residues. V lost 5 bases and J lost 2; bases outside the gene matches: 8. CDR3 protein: CASSHDGTGEQETQYF. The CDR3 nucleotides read TGTGCCAGCAGCCACGATGGGACAGGGGAGCAAGAGACCCAGTACTTC.

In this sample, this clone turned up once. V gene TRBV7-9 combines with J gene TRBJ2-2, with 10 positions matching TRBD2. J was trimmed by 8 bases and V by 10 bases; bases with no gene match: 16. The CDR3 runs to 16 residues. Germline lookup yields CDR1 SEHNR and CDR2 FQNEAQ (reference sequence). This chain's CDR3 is CATHGTSASLTGELFF. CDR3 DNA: TGTGCCACCCACGGGACTAGCGCCTCGTTAACTGGGGAGCTGTTTTTT.

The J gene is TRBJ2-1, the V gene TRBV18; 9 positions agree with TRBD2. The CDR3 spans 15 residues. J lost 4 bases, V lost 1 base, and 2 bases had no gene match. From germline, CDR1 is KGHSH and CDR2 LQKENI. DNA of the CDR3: TGTGCCAGCTCACCACGGACTAGCGATTACAATGAGCAGTTCTTC. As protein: CASSPRTSDYNEQFF.

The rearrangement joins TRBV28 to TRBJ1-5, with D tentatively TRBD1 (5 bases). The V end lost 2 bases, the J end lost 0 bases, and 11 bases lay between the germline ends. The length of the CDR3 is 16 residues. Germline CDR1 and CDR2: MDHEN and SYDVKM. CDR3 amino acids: CASSLETVNSNQPQHF. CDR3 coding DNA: TGTGCCAGCAGTTTAGAGACAGTAAATAGCAATCAGCCCCAGCATTTT.

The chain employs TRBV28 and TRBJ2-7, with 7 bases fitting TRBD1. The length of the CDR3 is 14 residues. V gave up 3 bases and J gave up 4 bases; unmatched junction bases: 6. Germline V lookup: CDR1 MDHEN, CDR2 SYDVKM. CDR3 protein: CASSLRARGYEQYF. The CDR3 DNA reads TGTGCCAGCAGTTTGCGGGCCAGGGGGTACGAGCAGTACTTC.